A selection of T cell receptor beta chains follows, all from one sample in a study of blood T cell repertoires in COVID-19. Method: immunoSEQ multiplex PCR; TCRdb's copy keeps in-frame clones and lacks some. The repertoire includes 120,000 or so clones, 75% to 80% of them detected once, and roughly 7.3% sits in the top ten. The specimen sequenced was peripheral blood. These receptors were obtained from a human donor in a cohort sampled during active COVID-19. CDR3s include the opening cysteine and the closing phenylalanine or tryptophan. D genes are given only for firm matches. Some rows have no size entry. The others give once, few or many, or a class for an expanded clone.

>TRBJ2-7|14|-|TRBV28|-
TGTGCCAGCAGTTCAGGGTACGGCTCCTACGAGCAGTACTTC
CASSSGYGSYEQYF
>TRBJ2-3|15|TRBD2|TRBV5-1|once
TGCGCCAGCAGCTTCCCAGCGGGGAACACAGATACGCAGTATTTT
CASSFPAGNTDTQYF
>TRBJ1-2|16|TRBD1|TRBV7-9|-
TGTGCCAGCAGCCCTCTGGCCGGACAGGGTGGTCGGGGCTACACCTTC
CASSPLAGQGGRGYTF
>TRBJ2-7|12|TRBD1|TRBV29-1|-
TGCAGCGTTGGACAGGGCCGGAACGAGCAGTACTTC
CSVGQGRNEQYF
>TRBJ1-6|14|TRBD1|TRBV2|-
TGTGCCAGCAGGCCGGACAGGGGTCATTCACCCCTCCACTTT
CASRPDRGHSPLHF
>TRBJ1-5|15|-|TRBV27|-
TGTGCCAGCAGTTTAACAGGATGGGACAATCAGCCCCAGCATTTT
CASSLTGWDNQPQHF
>TRBJ2-3|14|-|TRBV5-8|-
TGTGCCAGCAGCTTGAGACAGAGCACAGATACGCAGTATTTT
CASSLRQSTDTQYF
>TRBJ2-6|16|-|TRBV28|once
TGTGCCAGCAGCATCCCCGGGAGTGCCGGGGCCAACGTCCTGACTTTC
CASSIPGSAGANVLTF
>TRBJ2-7|15|TRBD2|TRBV5-4|-
TGTGCCAGCAGCCATCAGCGGGGGGGCCGGTACGAGCAGTACTTC
CASSHQRGGRYEQYF
>TRBJ2-5|16|TRBD2|TRBV11-3|-
TGTGCCAGCAGCTTAGTACTAGCGGGGGGACAAGAGACCCAGTACTTC
CASSLVLAGGQETQYF
>TRBJ2-7|14|TRBD1|TRBV4-1|few
TGCGCCAGCAGCGTTCCGGGACAGGGCCCCGAGCAGTACTTC
CASSVPGQGPEQYF
>TRBJ1-4|14|-|TRBV28|few
TGTGCCAGCAGCGGGGGACGCACTAATGAAAAACTGTTTTTT
CASSGGRTNEKLFF
>TRBJ1-3|15|-|TRBV7-8|-
TGTGCCAGCAGGTTAGGACTGTTCTCTGGAAACACCATATATTTT
CASRLGLFSGNTIYF
>TRBJ2-2|14|TRBD1|TRBV28|-
TGTGCCAGCAGTCCCGACAGGGGCGGCGGGGAGCTGTTTTTT
CASSPDRGGGELFF
>TRBJ2-7|13|-|TRBV7-9|-
TGTGCCAGCAGCTTGTCTGGCACCTACGAGCAGTACTTC
CASSLSGTYEQYF
>TRBJ2-7|14|TRBD1|TRBV20-1|-
TGCAGTGCTAGTTGGGGACAGGGTACCCACGAGCAGTACTTC
CSASWGQGTHEQYF
>TRBJ2-7|15|-|TRBV6-5|-
TGTGCCAGCAGTTTAACCGACCCTACGGGGTACGAGCAGTACTTC
CASSLTDPTGYEQYF
>TRBJ2-1|13|-|TRBV5-1|-
TGCGCCAGCAGCTTGGGGCCGGGACTTGATGGGTTCTTC
CASSLGPGLDGFF
>TRBJ1-4|12|-|TRBV10-1|-
TGCGCCAGCATTTTTTCTTGTGAAAAACTGTTTTTT
CASIFSCEKLFF
>TRBJ2-7|14|TRBD1|TRBV5-4|-
TGTGCCAGCAGCCCCTTCGAGGGGGCCGACGAGCAGTACTTC
CASSPFEGADEQYF
>TRBJ1-1|14|-|TRBV18|-
TGTGCCAGCTCACCACCGGAGTTCAGCACTGAAGCTTTCTTT
CASSPPEFSTEAFF
>TRBJ2-5|16|-|TRBV7-9|-
TGTGCCAGCAGCTTAGCGTCTAGCTCGGGGCAAGAGACCCAGTACTTC
CASSLASSSGQETQYF
>TRBJ2-5|13|TRBD1|TRBV6-5|many
TGTGCCAGCAGTCCGACAGGGTTGTGGACCCAGTACTTC
CASSPTGLWTQYF
>TRBJ2-7|13|-|TRBV5-4|once
TGTGCCAGCAGCTTCTGGGGGGGGCACGAGCAGTACTTC
CASSFWGGHEQYF
>TRBJ1-2|14|-|TRBV5-7|few
TGTGCCAGCAGCTTGGCCGCGGGGGCGGAAGGCTACACCTTC
CASSLAAGAEGYTF
>TRBJ1-1|15|-|TRBV2|-
TGTGCCGGCCGACAGGCTTGGGGTCGTGACACTGAAGCTTTCTTT
CAGRQAWGRDTEAFF
>TRBJ1-2|13|-|TRBV6-6|-
TGTGCCAGCAGTTACTCCCCGGAGCAAGGCTACACCTTC
CASSYSPEQGYTF
>TRBJ2-5|11|-|TRBV28|-
TGTGCCAGCAGTTTCGGAGAGACCCAGTACTTC
CASSFGETQYF
>TRBJ1-2|13|-|TRBV27|-
TGTGCCAGCAGTTTATCGGAGGGCTATGGCTACACCTTC
CASSLSEGYGYTF
>TRBJ1-1|14|-|TRBV7-9|-
TGTGCCAGCAGCTTACGGACAAGTAACACTGAAGCTTTCTTT
CASSLRTSNTEAFF
>TRBJ1-1|15|TRBD1|TRBV6-4|few
TGTGCCAGCAGCCCCGACAGGGGGAGATTCACTGAAGCTTTCTTT
CASSPDRGRFTEAFF
>TRBJ2-7|15|TRBD1|TRBV15|-
TGTGCCACCAGCAGAGATTTGGGGACAGGCGGAGAGCAGTACTTC
CATSRDLGTGGEQYF
>TRBJ1-3|16|-|TRBV30|-
TGTGCCTGGAGTGGGGGGGGATCCGTGAGGATCTCCACCATATATTTT
CAWSGGGSVRISTIYF
>TRBJ2-7|13|-|TRBV27|-
TGTGCCAGCAAGTCCCCCGGTTTGTACGAGCAGTACTTC
CASKSPGLYEQYF
>TRBJ2-1|15|-|TRBV24-1|-
TGTGCCACCAGTTCCCACAGGGGGGGCATGGATGAGCAGTTCTTC
CATSSHRGGMDEQFF
>TRBJ2-7|16|-|TRBV2|-
TGTGCCAGCAGTGACTCTACACCCACTACATTCTACGAGCAGTACTTC
CASSDSTPTTFYEQYF
>TRBJ1-2|15|-|TRBV11-1|-
TGTGCCAGCAGCTTAGGAGCGGTCCCCGGCGATGGCTACACCTTC
CASSLGAVPGDGYTF
>TRBJ2-7|15|TRBD2|TRBV2|-
TGTGCCAGCAGTGTGGCTAGCGGGGGGACTTACGAGCAGTACTTC
CASSVASGGTYEQYF
>TRBJ1-1|16|-|TRBV18|once
TGTGCCAGCTCATCCGACAGCAACTTTATGAACACTGAAGCTTTCTTT
CASSSDSNFMNTEAFF
>TRBJ2-3|15|TRBD1|TRBV24-1|-
TGTGCCACCAGTGATCGGGACAGCCCCACAGATACGCAGTATTTT
CATSDRDSPTDTQYF
>TRBJ2-7|13|-|TRBV28|-
TGTGCCAGCAGCCCAGCGGTCTCCTACGAGCAGTACTTC
CASSPAVSYEQYF
>TRBJ2-7|14|-|TRBV5-1|-
TGCGCCAGCAGCTTGGGGCAACTCGGCGGCGAGCAGTACTTC
CASSLGQLGGEQYF
>TRBJ2-7|17|TRBD2|TRBV4-1|-
TGCGCCAGCAGCGACCCGACTAGCGGGAGGGAATCATACGAGCAGTACTTC
CASSDPTSGRESYEQYF
>TRBJ2-1|18|-|TRBV23-1|-
TGCGCCAGCAGTCCCCGGGCAGGGCGGGGTCTACCAGATAATGAGCAGTTCTTC
CASSPRAGRGLPDNEQFF
>TRBJ1-6|16|-|TRBV19|-
TGTGCCAGTAGTAGAGGAAACAGGGTAGATAATTCACCCCTCCACTTT
CASSRGNRVDNSPLHF
>TRBJ2-7|13|-|TRBV10-1|few
TGCGCCAGCAGCGTAGCTGGGTCCGGCGAGCAGTACTTC
CASSVAGSGEQYF
>TRBJ2-7|14|-|TRBV7-9|few
TGTGCCAGCAGCTTACTAGGGACTGCAGTGGAGCAGTACTTC
CASSLLGTAVEQYF
>TRBJ2-5|15|-|TRBV9|-
TGTGCCAGCAGCGTAGGTACGCGGGATGATGAGACCCAGTACTTC
CASSVGTRDDETQYF
>TRBJ2-7|15|TRBD2|TRBV27|-
TGTGCCAGCAGTCCCCAGCGGGGAGGCTCCTACGAGCAGTACTTC
CASSPQRGGSYEQYF
>TRBJ2-7|14|-|TRBV4-1|-
TGCGCCAGCAGCCAAGGTCCAGGAGGATACGAGCAGTACTTC
CASSQGPGGYEQYF
>TRBJ2-7|13|TRBD1|TRBV27|-
TGTGCCAGCAGTTTCAGGGGGCCGTACGAGCAGTACTTC
CASSFRGPYEQYF
>TRBJ1-6|10|-|TRBV7-9|-
TGTGCCAGCAGCCCAGTCCACCTCCACTTT
CASSPVHLHF
>TRBJ2-7|13|TRBD1|TRBV2|-
TGTGCCAGCAGTTTTTCCGGGACAGGGGAGCAGTACTTC
CASSFSGTGEQYF
>TRBJ2-5|13|TRBD2|TRBV10-2|-
TGCGCCAGCAGTGAGGGGCGGGGGGAGACCCAGTACTTC
CASSEGRGETQYF
>TRBJ1-4|15|TRBD1|TRBV19|-
TGTGCCAGTAGTATTCCCTCAGGGGGAATTGAAAAACTGTTTTTT
CASSIPSGGIEKLFF
>TRBJ2-7|14|TRBD2|TRBV30|many
TGTGCCTGGAGTGCTATGGGGGACTACTACGAGCAGTACTTC
CAWSAMGDYYEQYF
>TRBJ1-2|13|-|TRBV14|-
TGTGCCAGCAGCCAACACAGGGAAGTTGGCTACACCTTC
CASSQHREVGYTF
>TRBJ2-6|19|-|TRBV5-6|-
TGTGCCAGCAGCTTGAATGGACTCCGGACCCTGGCTGGGGCCAACGTCCTGACTTTC
CASSLNGLRTLAGANVLTF